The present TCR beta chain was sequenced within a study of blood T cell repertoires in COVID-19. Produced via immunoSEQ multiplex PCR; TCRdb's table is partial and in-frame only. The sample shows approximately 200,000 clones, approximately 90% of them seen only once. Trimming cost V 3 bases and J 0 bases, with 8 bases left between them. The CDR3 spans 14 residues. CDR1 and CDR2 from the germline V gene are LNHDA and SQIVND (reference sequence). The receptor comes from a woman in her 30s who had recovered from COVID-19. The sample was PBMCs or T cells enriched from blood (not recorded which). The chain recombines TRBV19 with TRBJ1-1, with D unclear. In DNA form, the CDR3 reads TGTGCCAGTAGTATTAGCAGCTTGAACACTGAAGCTTTCTTT. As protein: CASSISSLNTEAFF. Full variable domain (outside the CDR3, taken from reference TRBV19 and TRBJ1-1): DGGITQSPKYLFRKEGQNVTLSCEQNLNHDAMYWYRQDPGQGLRLIYYSQIVNDFQKGDIAEGYSVSREKKESFPLTVTSAQKNPTAFYLCASSISSLNTEAFFGQGTRLTVV.